These T cell receptor beta chains were read from a single sample in a study of T cells in Graves' hyperthyroidism and ophthalmopathy. One entry per CDR3 protein results from TCRdb running MiXCR on the multiplex PCR reads. The table records 600,000 to 900,000 distinct CDR3 sequences, 16% of them present only once. Input material: blood. Receptors were obtained from a man aged 18 to 29 with Graves' hyperthyroidism. CDR3s include the opening cysteine and the closing phenylalanine or tryptophan. The D gene is left open where the match is weak. Expanded clones get a size class; other rows say once, few or many, or leave the size out.

v_call: TRBV4-2; clone_size: -; d_call: TRBD2; j_call: TRBJ2-1; cdr3_aa: CASSRGTSHGYNEQFF; cdr3_nt: TGTGCCAGCAGCCGCGGGACTAGTCATGGCTACAATGAGCAGTTCTTC
v_call: TRBV2; clone_size: many; d_call: TRBD2; j_call: TRBJ2-3; cdr3_aa: CASSEVLGLAGPGDTQYF; cdr3_nt: TGTGCCAGCAGTGAAGTGCTGGGACTAGCGGGACCTGGGGATACGCAGTATTTT
v_call: TRBV9; clone_size: -; d_call: -; j_call: TRBJ2-2; cdr3_aa: CASSGYSGYTGELFF; cdr3_nt: TGTGCCAGCAGCGGTTATTCGGGTTACACCGGGGAGCTGTTTTTT
v_call: TRBV13; clone_size: few; d_call: -; j_call: TRBJ1-1; cdr3_aa: CASSLGWEGNTEAFF; cdr3_nt: TGTGCCAGCAGCTTAGGGTGGGAAGGGAACACTGAAGCTTTCTTT
v_call: TRBV7-6; clone_size: -; d_call: -; j_call: TRBJ2-5; cdr3_aa: CASTILDRGTQYF; cdr3_nt: TGTGCCAGCACCATTCTCGACCGGGGGACCCAGTACTTC
v_call: TRBV19; clone_size: -; d_call: TRBD1; j_call: TRBJ2-7; cdr3_aa: CASSIGRTGYYEQYF; cdr3_nt: TGTGCCAGTAGTATAGGAAGGACAGGATATTACGAGCAGTACTTC
v_call: TRBV10-3; clone_size: -; d_call: TRBD1; j_call: TRBJ1-1; cdr3_aa: CAIRGQSYTEAFF; cdr3_nt: TGTGCCATCAGGGGACAGTCCTACACTGAAGCTTTCTTT
v_call: TRBV27; clone_size: -; d_call: -; j_call: TRBJ2-5; cdr3_aa: CASSSSADREETQYF; cdr3_nt: TGTGCCAGCAGTTCGTCGGCGGACAGAGAAGAGACCCAGTACTTC
v_call: TRBV5-5; clone_size: -; d_call: TRBD2; j_call: TRBJ2-7; cdr3_aa: CASSLRSGRTYEQYF; cdr3_nt: TGTGCCAGCAGCTTGAGGAGCGGGAGAACCTACGAGCAGTACTTC
v_call: TRBV25-1; clone_size: few; d_call: TRBD2; j_call: TRBJ2-7; cdr3_aa: CASSESSGPSPEQYF; cdr3_nt: TGTGCCAGCAGTGAATCTAGCGGCCCCTCCCCTGAGCAGTACTTC
v_call: TRBV7-6; clone_size: -; d_call: -; j_call: TRBJ2-7; cdr3_aa: CASSPLGGAGEQYF; cdr3_nt: TGTGCCAGCAGCCCCCTTGGGGGGGCGGGAGAGCAGTACTTC
v_call: TRBV2; clone_size: -; d_call: TRBD2; j_call: TRBJ2-7; cdr3_aa: CASSALAGVMYEQYF; cdr3_nt: TGTGCCAGCAGTGCGCTAGCGGGAGTCATGTACGAGCAGTACTTC
v_call: TRBV12-3/TRBV12-4; clone_size: many; d_call: -; j_call: TRBJ2-5; cdr3_aa: CASSLGVPGKGETQYF; cdr3_nt: TGTGCCAGCAGTTTAGGAGTACCGGGGAAGGGGGAGACCCAGTACTTC
v_call: TRBV28; clone_size: many; d_call: -; j_call: TRBJ2-3; cdr3_aa: CASSYSGAFIKGGSTDTQYF; cdr3_nt: TGTGCCAGCAGTTACTCGGGGGCCTTCATAAAAGGAGGCAGCACAGATACGCAGTATTTT
v_call: TRBV19; clone_size: -; d_call: TRBD1; j_call: TRBJ1-2; cdr3_aa: CASSIGTGGDYGYTF; cdr3_nt: TGTGCCAGTAGTATAGGTACAGGGGGCGACTATGGCTACACCTTC
v_call: TRBV5-5; clone_size: many; d_call: -; j_call: TRBJ2-1; cdr3_aa: CASSLTGRPYNEQFF; cdr3_nt: TGTGCCAGCAGCTTGACAGGGCGGCCCTACAATGAGCAGTTCTTC
v_call: TRBV7-2; clone_size: few; d_call: TRBD2; j_call: TRBJ2-7; cdr3_aa: CASSWHGRESSYEQYF; cdr3_nt: TGTGCCAGCAGCTGGCATGGGAGGGAGAGCTCCTACGAGCAGTACTTC
v_call: TRBV28; clone_size: many; d_call: -; j_call: TRBJ2-7; cdr3_aa: CASSFGTLAYEQYF; cdr3_nt: TGTGCCAGCAGTTTTGGGACACTCGCCTACGAGCAGTACTTC
v_call: TRBV12-3/TRBV12-4; clone_size: few; d_call: TRBD1; j_call: TRBJ1-6; cdr3_aa: CAIRQGMGNSPLHF; cdr3_nt: TGTGCCATCCGACAGGGGATGGGAAATTCACCCCTCCACTTT
v_call: TRBV20-1; clone_size: many; d_call: TRBD2; j_call: TRBJ2-1; cdr3_aa: CSATALAGVEDEQFF; cdr3_nt: TGCAGTGCTACCGCACTAGCGGGAGTAGAGGATGAGCAGTTCTTC
v_call: TRBV5-1; clone_size: few; d_call: TRBD2; j_call: TRBJ2-7; cdr3_aa: CASSLSIPGTSGFGQYF; cdr3_nt: TGCGCCAGCAGCCTTTCAATCCCCGGGACTAGCGGCTTCGGGCAGTACTTC
v_call: TRBV5-1; clone_size: -; d_call: TRBD2; j_call: TRBJ2-3; cdr3_aa: CASSGGLAGGADTQYF; cdr3_nt: TGCGCCAGCAGCGGCGGACTAGCGGGAGGTGCAGATACGCAGTATTTT
v_call: TRBV28; clone_size: many; d_call: -; j_call: TRBJ2-3; cdr3_aa: CASSPWGISQYF; cdr3_nt: TGTGCCAGCAGTCCATGGGGGATATCGCAGTATTTT
v_call: TRBV2; clone_size: -; d_call: -; j_call: TRBJ2-5; cdr3_aa: CASNSRAAGTGTQYF; cdr3_nt: TGTGCCAGCAACAGCCGGGCGGCAGGGACCGGGACCCAGTACTTC
v_call: TRBV29-1; clone_size: -; d_call: TRBD2; j_call: TRBJ2-1; cdr3_aa: CSVVDRRTSGSWDEQFF; cdr3_nt: TGCAGCGTTGTAGACCGTCGGACTAGCGGGAGCTGGGATGAGCAGTTCTTC
v_call: TRBV7-2; clone_size: few; d_call: TRBD2; j_call: TRBJ2-1; cdr3_aa: CASSWVAGGAEQFF; cdr3_nt: TGTGCCAGCAGCTGGGTAGCGGGGGGCGCTGAGCAGTTCTTC
v_call: TRBV5-1; clone_size: -; d_call: -; j_call: TRBJ2-5; cdr3_aa: CASSLQDRRKETQYF; cdr3_nt: TGCGCCAGCAGCCTACAAGACAGGAGAAAAGAGACCCAGTACTTC
v_call: TRBV7-6; clone_size: -; d_call: -; j_call: TRBJ1-1; cdr3_aa: CASSLAPDGEAFF; cdr3_nt: TGTGCCAGCAGCTTAGCTCCTGACGGTGAAGCTTTCTTT
v_call: TRBV28; clone_size: many; d_call: TRBD1; j_call: TRBJ1-1; cdr3_aa: CASSFNRGKNTEAFF; cdr3_nt: TGTGCCAGCAGTTTTAACAGGGGAAAGAACACTGAAGCTTTCTTT
v_call: TRBV5-1; clone_size: few; d_call: TRBD2; j_call: TRBJ2-1; cdr3_aa: CASSAGLAPYNEQFF; cdr3_nt: TGCGCCAGCAGCGCGGGACTAGCGCCGTACAATGAGCAGTTCTTC
v_call: TRBV20-1; clone_size: -; d_call: TRBD2; j_call: TRBJ2-7; cdr3_aa: CSARTSGRAAEQYF; cdr3_nt: TGCAGTGCTAGGACTAGCGGGAGGGCCGCCGAGCAGTACTTC
v_call: TRBV6-1; clone_size: many; d_call: TRBD2; j_call: TRBJ2-3; cdr3_aa: CASRWTSDTDTQYF; cdr3_nt: TGTGCCAGCAGGTGGACTAGCGACACAGATACGCAGTATTTT
v_call: TRBV7-3; clone_size: many; d_call: -; j_call: TRBJ2-3; cdr3_aa: CASSLTGPYDTQYF; cdr3_nt: TGTGCCAGCAGCTTAACGGGGCCCTACGATACGCAGTATTTT
v_call: TRBV7-2; clone_size: few; d_call: TRBD2; j_call: TRBJ2-3; cdr3_aa: CASWGSGRAGPQYF; cdr3_nt: TGTGCCAGCTGGGGTAGCGGGAGGGCGGGTCCGCAGTATTTT
v_call: TRBV30; clone_size: many; d_call: TRBD2; j_call: TRBJ2-3; cdr3_aa: CACSKGRELDTQYF; cdr3_nt: TGTGCCTGTTCGAAGGGGCGGGAGTTAGATACGCAGTATTTT
v_call: TRBV12-3/TRBV12-4; clone_size: -; d_call: -; j_call: TRBJ2-1; cdr3_aa: CASSPGSISSYNEQFF; cdr3_nt: TGTGCCAGCAGCCCCGGGAGTATCAGCTCCTACAATGAGCAGTTCTTC